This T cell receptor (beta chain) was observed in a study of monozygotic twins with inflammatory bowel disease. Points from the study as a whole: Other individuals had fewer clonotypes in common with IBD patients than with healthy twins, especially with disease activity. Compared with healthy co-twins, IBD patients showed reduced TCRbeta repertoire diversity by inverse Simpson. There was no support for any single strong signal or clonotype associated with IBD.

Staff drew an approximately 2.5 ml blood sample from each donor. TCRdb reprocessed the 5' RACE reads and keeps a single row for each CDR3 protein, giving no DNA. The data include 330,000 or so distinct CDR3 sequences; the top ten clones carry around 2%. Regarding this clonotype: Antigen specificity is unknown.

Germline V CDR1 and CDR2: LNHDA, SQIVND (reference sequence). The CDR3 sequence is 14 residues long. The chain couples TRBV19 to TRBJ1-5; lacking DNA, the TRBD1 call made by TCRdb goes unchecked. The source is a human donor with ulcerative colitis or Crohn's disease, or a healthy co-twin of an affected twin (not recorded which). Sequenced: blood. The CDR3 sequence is CASSVSGGGQPQHF.